This is a list of T cell receptor beta chains from one sample in a study of blood T cells in healthy people across ages. TCRdb analysed the 5' RACE reads with MiXCR anew, one entry per CDR3 protein. Counted here are some 730,000 distinct CDR3 sequences, 22% occurring once; the ten biggest clones make up roughly a fifth. The material sequenced was blood. The receptors here all came from a man in his 70s in good health. Each CDR3 is given with its conserved first and last residue. D genes are given only for firm matches. A clone size is listed for some rows: how often the clone was seen (once, few, many), or a class if it is expanded.

TRBD2	TRBJ2-3	-	TRBV9	CASSTSGTKSTDTQYF	TGTGCCAGCAGCACCTCCGGGACTAAGAGCACAGATACGCAGTATTTT
-	TRBJ2-6	few	TRBV20-1	CSAQSGANVLTF	TGCAGTGCGCAATCTGGGGCCAACGTCCTGACTTTC
TRBD2	TRBJ2-3	many	TRBV29-1	CSAWTSGGTQYF	TGCAGCGCCTGGACTAGCGGCGGTACGCAGTATTTT
-	TRBJ2-2	-	TRBV7-3	CASSPGDFGELFF	TGTGCCAGCAGCCCGGGAGACTTCGGGGAGCTGTTTTTT
-	TRBJ2-3	few	TRBV4-3	CASSQATTRNTQYF	TGCGCCAGCAGCCAAGCCACCACGCGGAATACGCAGTATTTT
TRBD1	TRBJ2-3	-	TRBV7-2	CASSSGQGGADTQYF	TGTGCCAGCAGCTCGGGACAGGGTGGGGCAGATACGCAGTATTTT
TRBD1	TRBJ2-6	few	TRBV29-1	CSVDTYRGPGANVLTF	TGCAGCGTAGACACTTACAGGGGGCCTGGGGCCAACGTCCTGACTTTC
-	TRBJ2-5	-	TRBV20-1	CTAGRETQYF	TGCACCGCGGGGCGAGAGACCCAGTACTTC
-	TRBJ1-1	few	TRBV14	CASSRPTGRAFF	TGTGCCAGCAGTCGACCGACAGGTCGGGCTTTCTTT
TRBD1	TRBJ2-5	-	TRBV10-3	CAISELGDRAQETQYF	TGTGCCATCAGTGAGTTGGGGGACAGGGCCCAAGAGACCCAGTACTTC
TRBD1	TRBJ1-6	-	TRBV5-1	CASSLGQGKNSPLHF	TGCGCCAGCAGCTTGGGACAGGGGAAAAATTCACCCCTCCACTTT
-	TRBJ2-1	few	TRBV6-5	CATQHGYNEQFF	TGTGCCACCCAGCACGGCTACAATGAGCAGTTCTTC
-	TRBJ2-7	-	TRBV5-1	CASSFGLFYEQYF	TGCGCCAGCAGCTTTGGACTGTTCTACGAGCAGTACTTC
TRBD1	TRBJ2-7	-	TRBV5-1	CASSLMPGGDEQYF	TGCGCCAGCAGCTTGATGCCAGGGGGCGACGAGCAGTACTTC
-	TRBJ1-2	few	TRBV28	CASRRSTHSYTF	TGTGCCAGCAGAAGATCGACTCACAGCTACACCTTC
TRBD2	TRBJ2-7	-	TRBV4-2	CASSAKTSGPYEQYF	TGTGCCAGCAGCGCCAAGACTAGCGGCCCCTACGAGCAGTACTTC
TRBD2	TRBJ2-5	few	TRBV4-1	CASGQPSRLAAKETQYF	TGCGCCAGCGGCCAACCAAGTCGACTAGCGGCAAAAGAGACCCAGTACTTC
-	TRBJ2-3	-	TRBV20-1	CSALAASGDPDTQYF	TGCAGTGCACTCGCCGCGTCGGGGGATCCAGATACGCAGTATTTT
TRBD1	TRBJ1-5	-	TRBV6-1	CASSEGRGLQPQHF	TGTGCCAGCAGTGAAGGAAGGGGGCTCCAGCCCCAGCATTTT
TRBD1	TRBJ2-1	-	TRBV28	CATLEDRGRNEQFF	TGTGCCACCCTAGAAGACAGGGGGCGGAATGAGCAGTTCTTC
-	TRBJ2-3	few	TRBV7-9	CASSRQGALDTQYF	TGTGCCAGCAGCAGGCAGGGCGCCTTAGATACGCAGTATTTT
-	TRBJ1-1	few	TRBV5-1	CASSLAPGGVSEAFF	TGCGCCAGCAGCTTGGCACCGGGAGGGGTCAGTGAAGCTTTCTTT
-	TRBJ2-1	-	TRBV5-1	CTSSLHGTNNEQFF	TGCACCAGCAGTCTGCACGGGACCAACAATGAGCAGTTCTTC
-	TRBJ1-6	-	TRBV20-1	CSAFVQSSYNSPLHF	TGCAGTGCTTTCGTCCAGAGCTCCTATAATTCACCCCTCCACTTT
-	TRBJ2-5	-	TRBV7-9	CASSREGTLQETQYF	TGTGCCAGCAGCAGGGAAGGGACACTCCAAGAGACCCAGTACTTC
-	TRBJ2-2	few	TRBV5-1	CASSLRVAGELFF	TGCGCCAGCAGCTTGCGGGTGGCCGGGGAGCTGTTTTTT
-	TRBJ1-1	-	TRBV5-8	CASILTANTEAFF	TGTGCCAGCATCCTCACAGCGAACACTGAAGCTTTCTTT
-	TRBJ1-4	-	TRBV20-1	CSAPDITEKLFF	TGCAGTGCCCCCGACATTACCGAAAAACTGTTTTTT
-	TRBJ1-5	few	TRBV5-1	CASSLEGRSNQPQHF	TGCGCCAGCAGCTTGGAGGGGAGGAGCAATCAGCCCCAGCATTTT
TRBD2	TRBJ2-3	-	TRBV11-3	CATRGGPDTQYF	TGTGCCACACGGGGGGGCCCAGATACGCAGTATTTT
-	TRBJ2-7	-	TRBV3-1	CASSQDVPGADDEQYF	TGTGCCAGCAGCCAAGATGTCCCGGGGGCCGACGACGAGCAGTACTTC
TRBD2	TRBJ2-4	-	TRBV27	CASSLSPWTSGAVSIQYF	TGTGCCAGCAGTTTATCCCCCTGGACTAGCGGGGCGGTGAGCATTCAGTACTTC